This is a list of T cell receptor beta chains from one sample in a study of T cells after yellow fever vaccination. Each CDR3 protein is one row after TCRdb ran MiXCR on the 5' RACE reads. Here the sample spans about 240,000 distinct CDR3 sequences, 6.9% being singletons. The specimen was CD4+ T cells sorted from PBMCs, collected 15 days after the yellow fever booster vaccination. Receptors were obtained from a man aged 25 to 40 who received the YFV17D yellow fever vaccine. Both conserved end residues are part of each CDR3. A D gene is named only where the DNA matches it firmly. The size entry is marked missing in some rows and otherwise reads once, few, many or a size class.

CASSWTGQAYEQYF,TGTGCCAGCAGCTGGACGGGACAAGCCTACGAGCAGTACTTC,NA,TRBJ2-7,NA,TRBV5-5
CASSLQGGGDTGELFF,TGCGCCAGCAGCCTACAGGGAGGTGGGGACACCGGGGAGCTGTTTTTT,NA,TRBJ2-2,NA,TRBV5-1
CSVAFRTSGSYNEQFF,TGCAGCGTTGCATTTAGGACTAGCGGTTCCTACAATGAGCAGTTCTTC,few,TRBJ2-1,TRBD2,TRBV29-1
CASSLATGTDTQYF,TGCGCCAGCAGCTTAGCTACCGGCACAGATACGCAGTATTTT,NA,TRBJ2-3,NA,TRBV5-1
CASSPTLGSSPWFDGNEQYF,TGTGCCAGCAGCCCCACGCTGGGGTCGTCCCCCTGGTTCGATGGAAACGAGCAGTACTTC,many,TRBJ2-7,NA,TRBV11-2
CASSFSGVHNNEQFF,TGTGCCAGCAGTTTTTCAGGGGTTCATAACAATGAGCAGTTCTTC,few,TRBJ2-1,NA,TRBV12-3/TRBV12-4
CSARGPAAEQFF,TGCAGTGCTAGAGGACCTGCGGCTGAGCAGTTCTTC,many,TRBJ2-1,NA,TRBV20-1
CASSLVMTDTQYF,TGTGCCAGCAGTCTGGTTATGACAGATACGCAGTATTTT,few,TRBJ2-3,NA,TRBV5-4
CASSLRRDKSSYNEQFF,TGCGCCAGCAGCTTGCGCCGGGACAAGAGCTCCTACAATGAGCAGTTCTTC,few,TRBJ2-1,NA,TRBV5-1
CASSQTVNTEAFF,TGTGCCAGCAGCCAGACAGTGAACACTGAAGCTTTCTTT,NA,TRBJ1-1,NA,TRBV11-1
CASSETRYDEQFF,TGTGCCAGCAGTGAAACGCGGTACGATGAGCAGTTCTTC,few,TRBJ2-1,NA,TRBV2